The 5 T cell receptor beta chains reported below all come from one sample, sequenced in a study of post-analysis software for immune sequencing data. Carried by the TCR beta cDNA libraries were unique molecular identifiers. TCRdb re-called the PCR reads with MiXCR, one entry per CDR3 protein. This table holds roughly 800,000 distinct CDR3 sequences, about 32% found once. These receptors' targets are unknown. Findings and limits, study-wide: When patients were compared with controls, five TRBV segments were more frequent, TRBV5-6, TRBV5-1 and TRBV20-1 among them.

Sequences were obtained from blood. All receptors come from a girl aged 5 to 17 with multiple sclerosis.

The genes are TRBV5-1 and TRBJ2-6; D unresolved. Germline V lookup: CDR1 SGHRS, CDR2 YFSETQ. The CDR3 is made up of 14 amino acids. V was trimmed by 4 bases and J by 3 bases, leaving 8 bases between them. CDR3 DNA sequence: TGCGCCAGCAGCGTCGGTGGTGGGGCCAACGTCCTGACTTTC. Its translation is CASSVGGGANVLTF. Variable domain in full (rest from reference TRBV5-1 and TRBJ2-6): KAGVTQTPRYLIKTRGQQVTLSCSPISGHRSVSWYQQTPGQGLQFLFEYFSETQRNKGNFPGRFSGRQFSNSRSEMNVSTLELGDSALYLCASSVGGGANVLTFGAGSRLTVL.

This clonotype was seen only a few times. This chain links TRBV20-1 with TRBJ2-1; possible D gene TRBD1, 6 bases. CDR3 length equals 12 residues. V was pared by 6 bases and J by 10 bases, with 16 bases between. CDR1 and CDR2 from the germline V gene are DFQATT and SNEGSKA (reference sequence). The DNA of the CDR3 is TGCAGTGCCCGAAACAGGGAAGAAGAGCAGTTCTTC. Translated, it gives CSARNREEEQFF.

A word on this clonotype: One end of the junction does not line up with germline, which may come from a read error. This chain connects TRBV24-1 to TRBJ2-1; D is unresolved. This CDR3 is 13 amino acids long. Germline V gene sequence: CDR1 KGHDR, CDR2 SFDVKD. CDR3 nucleotide sequence: TGTGCCACCAGTGATTTATGGGGAAATGAGCACTTCTTC. Encoded protein: CATSDLWGNEHFF.

This clonotype has a count of ten or more. The V and J genes are TRBV20-1 and TRBJ2-1, with 8 bases fitting TRBD1. This CDR3 region has 12 residues. CDR1 and CDR2 from the germline V gene are DFQATT and SNEGSKA (reference sequence). J was trimmed by 8 bases and V by 6 bases; bases with no gene match: 6. The CDR3 DNA sequence: TGCAGTGCCTTAAAACAGGGGGATGAGCAGTTCTTC. Encoded protein: CSALKQGDEQFF.

This clonotype was counted only a few times. The V gene is TRBV20-1, the J gene TRBJ2-7; 12 nucleotides line up with TRBD2. Trimming cost V 1 base and J 6 bases; bases outside gene matches: 4. Germline CDR1 and CDR2: DFQATT and SNEGSKA (reference sequence). The CDR3 consists of 14 residues. In DNA, the CDR3 is TGCAGTGCTAGAGTCGGACTAGCGGGACTCGAGCAGTACTTC. Protein sequence: CSARVGLAGLEQYF.